The 8 T cell receptor beta chains given below trace back to one sample, sequenced in a study of Graves' ophthalmopathy and Graves' hyperthyroidism. Transcripts of RNA were the source for amplifying TCR beta CDR3 regions. HTBI primers primed a first-round RT-PCR, and a second-round multiplex PCR followed. TCRdb ran MiXCR on the multiplex PCR reads and lists one entry per CDR3 protein. The sample has tens of thousands of distinct CDR3 sequences; approximately 52% are singletons. Source material: peripheral blood. The receptors derive from an adult man with Graves' ophthalmopathy.

The gene calls are TRBV14 and TRBJ2-5; TRBD2 matches at 7 bases. This CDR3 region has 14 residues. J lost 5 bases, V lost 0 bases, and 3 bases had no gene match. Germline values: CDR1 SGHDN, CDR2 FVKESK. The CDR3 nucleotides are TGTGCCAGCAGCCAAGACCTGGGAGGGGAGACCCAGTACTTC. Its protein is CASSQDLGGETQYF.

The table lists this clonotype with many counts. The J gene is TRBJ2-1, the V gene TRBV11-2; perhaps TRBD1 as D (6 bases). The CDR3 loop spans 17 amino acids. Germline-derived CDR1 and CDR2 are SGHAT and FQNNGV. Trimming shortened V by 2 bases and J by 4 bases, and 18 bases separated the two germline ends. CDR3 in amino acids: CASSLRGIRGKYNEQFF. The CDR3 nucleotides read TGTGCCAGCAGCTTAAGGGGGATTCGGGGAAAATACAATGAGCAGTTCTTC.

This chain links TRBV6-1 with TRBJ2-3; possible D gene TRBD2, 6 bases. Per germline, CDR1 MNHNS and CDR2 SASEGT. Trimming left V 0 bases short and J 0 bases short, with 25 bases between. This CDR3 has 21 amino acids. CDR3 in amino acids: CASSEALWGTGDVSSTDTQYF. The CDR3 DNA is TGTGCCAGCAGTGAAGCGCTTTGGGGTACGGGGGACGTCTCTAGCACAGATACGCAGTATTTT.

Ten or more counts support this clonotype. The chain uses TRBV7-8 and TRBJ2-3, with TRBD2 identical over 9 bases. Germline loops: CDR1 SGHVS, CDR2 FQNEAQ. J lost 5 bases, V lost 4 bases, and 16 bases had no gene match. The CDR3 is 18 amino acids. Here the CDR3 DNA reads TGTGCCAGCAGCTCGCAAAGTTCGGCGAGACTAGCGGTAGATACGCAGTATTTT. This translates into CASSSQSSARLAVDTQYF.

Concerning this clonotype itself: The junction departs from the called germline gene at one end, perhaps through a read error. The chain links TRBV20-1 to TRBJ1-3, with D possibly TRBD1 on 6 matching bases. Germline V gene data show CDR1 as DFQATT and CDR2 as SNEGSKA (reference sequence). The CDR3 is 17 amino acids. As DNA, the CDR3 is TGTAGTGCTAGAGAAACGGAAGGGGGTTTCTCTGGAAACACCATATATTTT. Translated, it gives CSARETEGGFSGNTIYF.

The CDR3 coding sequence is TGTGCCAGCAGTTTCGAGGATGGTAGGGGCAGCAATGAGCAGTTCTTC. This translates into CASSFEDGRGSNEQFF. The chain recombines TRBV6-5 with TRBJ2-1; the D gene is possibly TRBD1 (5 bases). This CDR3 has 16 amino acids. Trimming left V 4 bases short and J 6 bases short, with 19 bases between. CDR1 is MNHEY, CDR2 SVGAGI, per germline.

This clonotype was recorded once. V gene TRBV19 combines with J gene TRBJ1-6; no reliable D call. Trimming removed 10 bases at V and 13 bases at J, with 17 bases between. Germline V gives CDR1 LNHDA, CDR2 SQIVND (reference sequence). The CDR3 loop spans 12 amino acids. CDR3 protein: CATSYELGPLHF. CDR3 sequence (DNA): TGTGCCACCTCTTACGAGTTGGGCCCCCTCCACTTT.

This chain connects TRBV5-1 to TRBJ2-1, with 7 nucleotides matching TRBD2. This CDR3 comprises 14 residues. CDR1 is SGHRS, CDR2 YFSETQ, per germline. The V and J ends lost 1 base and 4 bases, in that order; junction bases with no gene match: 2. The CDR3 nucleotides read TGCGCCAGCAGCTTGACGGGAGGTTACAATGAGCAGTTCTTC. This encodes CASSLTGGYNEQFF.